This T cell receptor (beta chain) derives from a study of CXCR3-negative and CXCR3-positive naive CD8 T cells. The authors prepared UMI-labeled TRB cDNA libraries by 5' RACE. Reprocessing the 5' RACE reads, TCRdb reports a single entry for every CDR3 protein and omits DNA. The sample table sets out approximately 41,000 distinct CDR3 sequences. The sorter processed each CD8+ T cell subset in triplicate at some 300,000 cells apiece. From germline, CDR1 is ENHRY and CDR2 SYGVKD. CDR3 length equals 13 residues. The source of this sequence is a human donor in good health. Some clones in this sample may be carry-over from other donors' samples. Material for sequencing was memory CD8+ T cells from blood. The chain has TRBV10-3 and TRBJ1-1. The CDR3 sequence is CAIRSRVMTEAFF.